Shown below are 2 T cell receptor beta chains from a single sample sequenced in a study of T cell changes during pregnancy in multiple sclerosis. Method: immunoSEQ multiplex PCR; TCRdb's copy keeps in-frame clones and lacks some. The data contain about 15,000 clones, around 97% of them singletons. The input for sequencing was peripheral blood, taken in the third trimester of pregnancy. The receptors here all came from a female donor with multiple sclerosis, enrolled in a pregnancy study.

The chain has TRBV7-3 and TRBJ2-1, with 7 positions matching TRBD1. Germline lookup yields CDR1 SGHTA and CDR2 FQGTGA. The CDR3 runs to 17 residues. The J segment lost 2 bases and the V segment lost 2 bases, leaving 9 bases of the junction unmatched. This CDR3 is CASSLFPPGQPYNEQFF. Written as DNA, the CDR3 is TGTGCCAGCAGCTTATTCCCTCCGGGACAGCCCTACAATGAGCAGTTCTTC.

The J gene is TRBJ2-3, the V gene TRBV7-8, with 8 bases that match TRBD1. Germline loops: CDR1 SGHVS, CDR2 FQNEAQ. The CDR3 spans 15 residues. V shed 6 bases and J 0 bases; nucleotides not matched to a gene: 5. The CDR3 coding sequence is TGTGCCAGCAGTCCGACAGGGGCTAGCACAGATACGCAGTATTTT. Translated: CASSPTGASTDTQYF.